This TCR beta chain appears in the sequencing data of a study of shared clonotypes between healthy human individuals. Study in general: Per donor, CD8 memory used one plate, CD8 naive used two, CD4 memory used three and CD4 naive used three.

This clone was seen once. CDR3 length equals 15 residues. V was pared by 5 bases and J by 0 bases, with 8 bases of the junction left unmatched. In germline, CDR1 is SGDLS, CDR2 YYNGEE. Sequencing was performed with immunoSEQ multiplex PCR; in TCRdb, only in-frame clones are kept and a portion is missing. The sample yields some 1.5 million clones, roughly 95% seen once. The sequenced sample consisted of naive CD4+ T cells sorted from blood. Subset reported: CD45RA+ positively selected. This sequence joins TRBV9 and TRBJ2-7, with 7 bases aligning to TRBD1. This receptor was identified in a man aged 25 to 40 in good health. The CDR3: CASSVTTGSSYEQYF. The CDR3 region has the DNA TGTGCCAGCAGTGTCACGACAGGGAGCTCCTACGAGCAGTACTTC.